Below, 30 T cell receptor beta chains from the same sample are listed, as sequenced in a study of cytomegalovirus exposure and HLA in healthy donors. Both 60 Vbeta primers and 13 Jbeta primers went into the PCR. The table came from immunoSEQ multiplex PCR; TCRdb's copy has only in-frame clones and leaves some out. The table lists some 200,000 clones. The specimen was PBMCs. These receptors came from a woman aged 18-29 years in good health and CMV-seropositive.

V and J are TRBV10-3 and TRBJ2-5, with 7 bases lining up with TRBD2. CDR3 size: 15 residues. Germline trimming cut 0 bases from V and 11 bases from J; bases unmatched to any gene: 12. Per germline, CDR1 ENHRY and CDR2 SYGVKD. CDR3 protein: CAISESGGQAGGQYF. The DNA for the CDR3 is TGTGCCATCAGTGAGTCAGGTGGGCAAGCCGGGGGGCAGTACTTC.

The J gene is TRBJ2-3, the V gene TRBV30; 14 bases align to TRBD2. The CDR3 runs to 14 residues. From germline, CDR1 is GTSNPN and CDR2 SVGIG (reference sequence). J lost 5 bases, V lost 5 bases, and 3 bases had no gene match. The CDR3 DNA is TGTGCCTGGGGGGGACTAGCGGGAGTAGATACGCAGTATTTT. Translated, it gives CAWGGLAGVDTQYF.

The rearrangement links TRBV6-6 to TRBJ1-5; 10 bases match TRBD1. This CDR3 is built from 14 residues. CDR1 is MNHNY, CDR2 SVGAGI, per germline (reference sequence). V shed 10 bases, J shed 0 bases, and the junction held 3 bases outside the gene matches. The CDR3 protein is CAIGTGDSNQPQHF. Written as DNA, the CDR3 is TGTGCCATCGGGACAGGGGATAGCAATCAGCCCCAGCATTTT.

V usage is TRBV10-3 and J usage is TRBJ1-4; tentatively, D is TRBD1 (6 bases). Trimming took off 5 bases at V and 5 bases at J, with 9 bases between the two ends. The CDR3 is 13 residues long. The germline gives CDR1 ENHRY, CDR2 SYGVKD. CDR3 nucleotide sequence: TGTGCCATCAGTACAGGGTACAATGAAAAACTGTTTTTT. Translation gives CAISTGYNEKLFF.

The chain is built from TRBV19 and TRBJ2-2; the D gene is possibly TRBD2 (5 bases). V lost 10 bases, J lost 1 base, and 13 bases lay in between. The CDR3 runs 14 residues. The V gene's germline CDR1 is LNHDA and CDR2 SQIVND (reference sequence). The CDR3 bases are TGTGCCACCCGGGGAGCGAGGAACACCGGGGAGCTGTTTTTT. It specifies CATRGARNTGELFF.

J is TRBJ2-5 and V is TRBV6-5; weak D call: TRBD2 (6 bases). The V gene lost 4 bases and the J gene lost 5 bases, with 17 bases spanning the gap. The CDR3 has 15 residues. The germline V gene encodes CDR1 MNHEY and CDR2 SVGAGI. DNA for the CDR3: TGTGCCAGCAGTTCCCAGGGACTGAAACAGGAGACCCAGTACTTC. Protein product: CASSSQGLKQETQYF.

The CDR3 nucleotides are TGTGCCAGCAGCCTAAACAGGGGCTCTGGAAACACCATATATTTT. Translated, it gives CASSLNRGSGNTIYF. V and J are TRBV4-2 and TRBJ1-3; 7 nucleotides align to TRBD1. The CDR3 runs to 15 residues. In germline, CDR1 is LGHNA, CDR2 YNFKEQ. V lost 4 bases and J lost 0; bases outside the gene matches: 3.

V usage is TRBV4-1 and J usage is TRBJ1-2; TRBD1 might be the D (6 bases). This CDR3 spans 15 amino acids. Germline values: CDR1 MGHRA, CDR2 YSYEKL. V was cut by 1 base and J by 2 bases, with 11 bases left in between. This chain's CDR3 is CASSQGWQGNYGYTF. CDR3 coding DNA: TGCGCCAGCAGCCAAGGGTGGCAGGGGAACTATGGCTACACCTTC.

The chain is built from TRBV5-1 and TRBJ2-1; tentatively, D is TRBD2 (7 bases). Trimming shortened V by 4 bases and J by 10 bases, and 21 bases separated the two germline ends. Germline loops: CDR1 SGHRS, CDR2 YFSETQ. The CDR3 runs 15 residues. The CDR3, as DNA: TGCGCCAGCAGCCCCATTGGGGGGGGCCCGATAGAGCAGTTCTTC. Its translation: CASSPIGGGPIEQFF.

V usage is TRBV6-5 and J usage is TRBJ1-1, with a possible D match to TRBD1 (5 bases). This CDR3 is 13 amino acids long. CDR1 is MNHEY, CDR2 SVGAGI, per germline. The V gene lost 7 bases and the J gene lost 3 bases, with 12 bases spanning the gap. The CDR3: CASTPDSYTEAFF. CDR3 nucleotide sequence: TGTGCCAGCACCCCCGACAGTTACACTGAAGCTTTCTTT.

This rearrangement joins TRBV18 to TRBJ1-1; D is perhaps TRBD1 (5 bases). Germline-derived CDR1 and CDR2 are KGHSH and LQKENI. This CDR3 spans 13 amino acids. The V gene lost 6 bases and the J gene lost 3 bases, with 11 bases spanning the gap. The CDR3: CASSYGQDTEAFF. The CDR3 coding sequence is TGTGCCAGCTCCTACGGACAAGACACTGAAGCTTTCTTT.

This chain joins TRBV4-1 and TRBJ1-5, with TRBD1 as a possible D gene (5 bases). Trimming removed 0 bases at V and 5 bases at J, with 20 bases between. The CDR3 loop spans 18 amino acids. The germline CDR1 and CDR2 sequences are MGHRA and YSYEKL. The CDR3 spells CASSQDPPDSREDQPQHF. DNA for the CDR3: TGCGCCAGCAGCCAAGATCCCCCTGACAGTAGAGAGGATCAGCCCCAGCATTTT.

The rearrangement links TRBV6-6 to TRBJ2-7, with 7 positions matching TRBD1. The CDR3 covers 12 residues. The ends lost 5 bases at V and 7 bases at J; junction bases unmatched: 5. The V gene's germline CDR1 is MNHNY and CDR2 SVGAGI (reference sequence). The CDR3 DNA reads TGTGCCAGCAGTACGGACAGGTGGGAGCAGTACTTC. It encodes CASSTDRWEQYF.

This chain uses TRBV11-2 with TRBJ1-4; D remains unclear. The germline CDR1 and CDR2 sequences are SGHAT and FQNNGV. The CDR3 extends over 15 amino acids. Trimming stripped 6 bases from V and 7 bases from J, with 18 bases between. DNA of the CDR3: TGTGCCAGCAGTCCTGGTCCGTCCCGGGGTGAAAAACTGTTTTTT. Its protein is CASSPGPSRGEKLFF.

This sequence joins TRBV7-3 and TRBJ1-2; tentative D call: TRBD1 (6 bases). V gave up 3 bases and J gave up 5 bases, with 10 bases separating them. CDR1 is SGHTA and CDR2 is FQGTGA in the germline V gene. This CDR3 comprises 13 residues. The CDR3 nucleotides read TGTGCCAGCAGCTTTGTCACAGGGTATGGCTACACCTTC. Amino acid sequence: CASSFVTGYGYTF.

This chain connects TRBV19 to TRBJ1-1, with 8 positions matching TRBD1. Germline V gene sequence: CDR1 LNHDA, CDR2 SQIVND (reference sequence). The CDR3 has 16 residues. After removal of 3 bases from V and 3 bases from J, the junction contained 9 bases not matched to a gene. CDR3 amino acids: CASSIPQGVGHTEAFF. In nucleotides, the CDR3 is TGTGCCAGTAGTATTCCACAGGGGGTCGGACACACTGAAGCTTTCTTT.

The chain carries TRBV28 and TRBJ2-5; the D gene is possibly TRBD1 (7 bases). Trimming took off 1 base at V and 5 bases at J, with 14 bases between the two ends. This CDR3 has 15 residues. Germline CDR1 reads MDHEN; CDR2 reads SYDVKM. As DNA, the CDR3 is TGTGCCAGCAGTTTATCGCAGGGGGGTTATGAGACCCAGTACTTC. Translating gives CASSLSQGGYETQYF.

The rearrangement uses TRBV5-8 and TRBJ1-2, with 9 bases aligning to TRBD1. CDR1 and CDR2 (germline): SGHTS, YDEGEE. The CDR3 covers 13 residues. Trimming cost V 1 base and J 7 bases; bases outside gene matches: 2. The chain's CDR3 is CASSLWTGVGYTF. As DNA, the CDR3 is TGTGCCAGCAGCTTGTGGACAGGGGTTGGCTACACCTTC.

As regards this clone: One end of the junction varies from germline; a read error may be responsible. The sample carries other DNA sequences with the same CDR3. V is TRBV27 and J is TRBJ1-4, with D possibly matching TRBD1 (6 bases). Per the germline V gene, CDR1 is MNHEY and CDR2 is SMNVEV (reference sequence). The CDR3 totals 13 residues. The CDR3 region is CASSLTGGEKLFF. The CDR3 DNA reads TGTGCCAGTAGTTTGACAGGTGGCGAAAAACTGTTTTTT.

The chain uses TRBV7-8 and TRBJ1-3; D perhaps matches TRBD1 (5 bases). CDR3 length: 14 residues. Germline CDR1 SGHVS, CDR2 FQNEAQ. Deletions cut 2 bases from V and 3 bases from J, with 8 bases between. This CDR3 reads CASSLTQGGNTIYF. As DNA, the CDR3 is TGTGCCAGCAGCTTAACGCAGGGTGGAAACACCATATATTTT. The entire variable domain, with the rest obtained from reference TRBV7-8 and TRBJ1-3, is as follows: GAGVSQSPRYKVAKRGQDVALRCDPISGHVSLFWYQQALGQGPEFLTYFQNEAQLDKSGLPSDRFFAERPEGSVSTLKIQRTQQEDSAVYLCASSLTQGGNTIYFGEGSWLTVV.

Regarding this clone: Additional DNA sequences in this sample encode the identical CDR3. The CDR3 is CAISGQGDGYTF. The CDR3 nucleotides read TGTGCCATCAGCGGACAGGGGGATGGCTACACCTTC. The chain joins TRBV10-3 to TRBJ1-2; 10 bases are shared with TRBD1. This CDR3 has 12 residues. Per the germline V gene, CDR1 is ENHRY and CDR2 is SYGVKD. The J segment lost 6 bases and the V segment lost 6 bases, leaving 1 base of the junction unmatched.

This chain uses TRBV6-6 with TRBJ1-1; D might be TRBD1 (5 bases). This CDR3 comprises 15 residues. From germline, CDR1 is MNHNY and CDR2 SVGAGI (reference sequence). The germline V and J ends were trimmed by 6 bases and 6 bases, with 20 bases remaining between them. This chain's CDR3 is CASSPTRGEVSEAFF. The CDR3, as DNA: TGTGCCAGCAGCCCAACGCGGGGGGAGGTCTCTGAAGCTTTCTTT.

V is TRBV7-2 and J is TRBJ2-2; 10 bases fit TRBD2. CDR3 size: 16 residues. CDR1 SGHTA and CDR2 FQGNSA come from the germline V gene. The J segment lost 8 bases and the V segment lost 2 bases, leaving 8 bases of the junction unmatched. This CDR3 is CASSLQAGGSWGELFF. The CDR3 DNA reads TGTGCCAGCAGCTTACAAGCGGGAGGGTCATGGGGGGAGCTGTTTTTT. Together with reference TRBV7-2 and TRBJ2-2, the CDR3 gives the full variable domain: GAGVSQSPSNKVTEKGKDVELRCDPISGHTALYWYRQSLGQGLEFLIYFQGNSAPDKSGLPSDRFSAERTGGSVSTLTIQRTQQEDSAVYLCASSLQAGGSWGELFFGEGSRLTVL.

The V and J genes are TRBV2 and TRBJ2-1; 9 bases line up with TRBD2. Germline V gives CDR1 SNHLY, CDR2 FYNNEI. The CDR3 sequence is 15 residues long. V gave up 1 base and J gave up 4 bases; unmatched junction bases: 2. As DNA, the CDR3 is TGTGCCAGCAGTGAAGGTAGCGGGAGATACAATGAGCAGTTCTTC. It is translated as CASSEGSGRYNEQFF.

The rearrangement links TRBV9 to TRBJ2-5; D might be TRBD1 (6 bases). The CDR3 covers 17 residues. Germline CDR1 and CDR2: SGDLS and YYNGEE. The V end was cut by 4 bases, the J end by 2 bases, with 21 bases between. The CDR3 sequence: CASSIGPLTGQQETQYF. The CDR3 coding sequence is TGTGCCAGCAGCATTGGTCCCCTTACTGGACAGCAAGAGACCCAGTACTTC.

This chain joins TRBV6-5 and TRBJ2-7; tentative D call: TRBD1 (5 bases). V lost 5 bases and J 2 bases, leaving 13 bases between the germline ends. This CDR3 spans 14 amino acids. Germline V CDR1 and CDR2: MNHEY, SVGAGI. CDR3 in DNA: TGTGCCAGCAGTGCCGGGTGGGGCACCTACGAGCAGTACTTC. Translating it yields CASSAGWGTYEQYF.

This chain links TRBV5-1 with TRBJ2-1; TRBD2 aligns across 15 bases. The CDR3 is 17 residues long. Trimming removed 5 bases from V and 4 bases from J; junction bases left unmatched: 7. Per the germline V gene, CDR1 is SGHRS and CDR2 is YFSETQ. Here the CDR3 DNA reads TGCGCCAGCAGGCAGGGGACTAGCGGGGGGTCTTACAATGAGCAGTTCTTC. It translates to CASRQGTSGGSYNEQFF.

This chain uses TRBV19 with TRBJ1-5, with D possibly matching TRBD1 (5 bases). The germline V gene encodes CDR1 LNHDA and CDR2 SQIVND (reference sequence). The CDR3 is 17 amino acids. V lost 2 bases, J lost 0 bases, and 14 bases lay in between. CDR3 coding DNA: TGTGCCAGTAGTATAAGGGGATCCACCTATAGCAATCAGCCCCAGCATTTT. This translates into CASSIRGSTYSNQPQHF. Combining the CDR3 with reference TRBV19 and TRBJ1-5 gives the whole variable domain DGGITQSPKYLFRKEGQNVTLSCEQNLNHDAMYWYRQDPGQGLRLIYYSQIVNDFQKGDIAEGYSVSREKKESFPLTVTSAQKNPTAFYLCASSIRGSTYSNQPQHFGDGTRLSIL.

CDR3 nucleotides: TGTGCCAGCAGCCAATCACCTAGCGGGTGGTATGAGCAGTTCTTC. It codes for CASSQSPSGWYEQFF. The V gene is TRBV7-4, the J gene TRBJ2-1; 8 positions match TRBD2. CDR3 length equals 15 residues. Germline assignment: CDR1 SGHVT and CDR2 SQSDAQ. With 5 bases clipped from V and 8 bases from J, the junction kept 11 bases outside the gene matches.

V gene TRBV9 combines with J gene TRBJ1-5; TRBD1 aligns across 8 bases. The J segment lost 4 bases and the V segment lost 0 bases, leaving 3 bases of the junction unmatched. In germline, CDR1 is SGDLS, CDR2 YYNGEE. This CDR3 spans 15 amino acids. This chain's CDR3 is CASSVGQGTNQPQHF. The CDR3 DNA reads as TGTGCCAGCAGCGTAGGACAGGGGACTAATCAGCCCCAGCATTTT.